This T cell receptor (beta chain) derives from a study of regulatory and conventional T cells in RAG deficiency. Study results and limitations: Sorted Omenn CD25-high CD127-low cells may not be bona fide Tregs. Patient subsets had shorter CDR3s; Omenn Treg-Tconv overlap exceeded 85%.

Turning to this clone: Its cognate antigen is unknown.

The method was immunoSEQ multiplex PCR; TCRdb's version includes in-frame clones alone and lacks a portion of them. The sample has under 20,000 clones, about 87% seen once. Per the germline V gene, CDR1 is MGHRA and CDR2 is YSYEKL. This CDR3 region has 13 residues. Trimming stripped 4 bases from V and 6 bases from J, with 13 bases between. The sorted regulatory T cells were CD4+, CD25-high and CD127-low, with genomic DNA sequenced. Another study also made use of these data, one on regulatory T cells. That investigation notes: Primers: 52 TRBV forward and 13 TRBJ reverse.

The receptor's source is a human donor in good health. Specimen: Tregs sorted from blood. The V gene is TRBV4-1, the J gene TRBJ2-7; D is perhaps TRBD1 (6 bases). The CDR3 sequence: CASSRDKPSEQYF. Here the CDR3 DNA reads TGCGCCAGCAGCCGGGACAAGCCCAGCGAGCAGTACTTC.